Below are 15 T cell receptor beta chains sequenced from a single sample in a study of beta chain features in type 1 diabetes. The entirety of the isolated RNA underwent reverse transcription, so expressed TCRB transcripts were sequenced. TCRdb's table, derived via immunoSEQ multiplex PCR, lists solely in-frame clones and lacks some. The sample has 200,000 to 250,000 clones, 9.6% seen once; the top ten hold around 0.037%. The specimen was naive CD4+ T cells from blood. These receptors were obtained from a woman between 18 and 29 years old in good health.

This clone came up a few times. The genes are TRBV19 and TRBJ2-6, with D tentatively TRBD1 (5 bases). The CDR3 contains 12 residues. Trimming shortened V by 3 bases and J by 18 bases, and 15 bases separated the two germline ends. Per germline, CDR1 LNHDA and CDR2 SQIVND (reference sequence). As DNA, the CDR3 is TGTGCCAGTAGTATTCGGCAGGGTGCAACGACTTTC. This encodes CASSIRQGATTF.

V gene TRBV6-6 combines with J gene TRBJ1-5; 7 nucleotides line up with TRBD1. CDR3 length: 14 amino acids. J lost 3 bases, V lost 5 bases, and 4 bases had no gene match. Germline-derived CDR1 and CDR2 are MNHNY and SVGAGI (reference sequence). DNA of the CDR3: TGTGCCAGCAGTACCGGGACAGCCAATCAGCCCCAGCATTTT. Translating gives CASSTGTANQPQHF.

For the CDR3, the DNA is TGTGCCAGCAGTGGCCCTATTGAAAAACTGTTTTTT. Encoded protein: CASSGPIEKLFF. V and J are TRBV6-1 and TRBJ1-4; D is unclear. This CDR3 is built from 12 residues. From germline, CDR1 is MNHNS and CDR2 SASEGT. The ends were cut back, 4 bases at V and 7 bases at J, with 7 bases in the middle.

The chain links TRBV6-5 to TRBJ2-7; 8 bases fit TRBD1. From germline, CDR1 is MNHEY and CDR2 SVGAGI. The CDR3 consists of 14 residues. V trimming: 5 bases; J trimming: 4 bases; junction bases outside the gene matches: 7. CDR3 sequence (DNA): TGTGCCAGCAGTATCAGGGGGCTTGGTTACGAGCAGTACTTC. Its translation is CASSIRGLGYEQYF.

Comment on this clone: This sample includes further DNA sequences coding for the same CDR3. The gene calls are TRBV30 and TRBJ1-2; tentatively, D is TRBD1 (5 bases). Trimming shortened V by 0 bases and J by 2 bases, and 7 bases separated the two germline ends. The CDR3 loop spans 13 amino acids. CDR1 and CDR2 (germline): GTSNPN, SVGIG (reference sequence). Here the CDR3 reads CAWSVTGNYGYTF. CDR3 coding DNA: TGTGCCTGGAGTGTAACAGGAAACTATGGCTACACCTTC.

This rearrangement joins TRBV7-9 to TRBJ1-1; 7 bases agree with TRBD1. Trimming took 10 bases from V and 0 from J; bases not matched to a gene: 5. Germline-derived CDR1 and CDR2 are SEHNR and FQNEAQ (reference sequence). The CDR3 spans 13 residues. In DNA form, the CDR3 reads TGTGCCACCAAACAGGGGATGAACACTGAAGCTTTCTTT. Residues: CATKQGMNTEAFF.

V usage is TRBV4-1 and J usage is TRBJ2-5; 8 bases are shared with TRBD1. Germline V CDR1 and CDR2: MGHRA, YSYEKL. The CDR3 totals 16 residues. With V trimmed by 0 bases and J by 4 bases, 7 bases remained unmatched. The CDR3: CASSQDLGRGRETQYF. As DNA, the CDR3 is TGCGCCAGCAGCCAAGATCTCGGCAGGGGGCGAGAGACCCAGTACTTC.

The chain links TRBV6-5 to TRBJ2-1, with 9 bases fitting TRBD2. CDR1 and CDR2 (germline): MNHEY, SVGAGI. V gave up 7 bases and J gave up 7 bases; unmatched junction bases: 11. The length of the CDR3 is 15 residues. In DNA, the CDR3 is TGTGCCAGCACCTCTAGCGGGATGATTTATAATGAGCAGTTCTTC. Residues: CASTSSGMIYNEQFF.

There are a few counts of this clone. The gene calls are TRBV9 and TRBJ2-7, with unresolved D. V was cut by 0 bases and J by 2 bases, with 12 bases left in between. The CDR3 sequence is 15 residues long. Germline V CDR1 and CDR2: SGDLS, YYNGEE. CDR3 sequence reads: CASSVAETPAYEQYF. CDR3 in DNA: TGTGCCAGCAGCGTAGCGGAGACTCCAGCCTACGAGCAGTACTTC.

This clone was seen a handful of times. The chain joins TRBV6-5 to TRBJ1-2; D not certain. V dropped 0 bases and J dropped 0 bases, with 8 bases sitting between them. Germline values: CDR1 MNHEY, CDR2 SVGAGI. CDR3 length: 15 amino acids. The CDR3 region is CASSYSGVTNYGYTF. CDR3 nucleotide sequence: TGTGCCAGCAGTTACTCTGGAGTAACTAACTATGGCTACACCTTC.

There are a few counts of this clone. The chain links TRBV6-5 to TRBJ2-7; 8 nucleotides line up with TRBD1. CDR3 length: 14 residues. Trimming removed 0 bases from V and 3 bases from J; junction bases left unmatched: 1. Germline values: CDR1 MNHEY, CDR2 SVGAGI. CDR3 region: CASSYSGQDYEQYF. Here the CDR3 DNA reads TGTGCCAGCAGTTACTCGGGACAGGACTACGAGCAGTACTTC.

The chain uses TRBV5-4 and TRBJ2-2, with 7 bases aligning to TRBD1. Losses at the gene ends were 3 bases for V and 2 bases for J; bases not matched to a gene: 7. Germline CDR1 and CDR2: SGHNT and YYREEE (reference sequence). There are 16 residues in the CDR3. CDR3 loop: CASSSRTGLNTGELFF. CDR3 bases: TGTGCCAGCAGCTCTCGGACAGGCCTAAACACCGGGGAGCTGTTTTTT. The full variable domain, with the rest looked up from reference TRBV5-4 and TRBJ2-2, is ETGVTQSPTHLIKTRGQQVTLRCSSQSGHNTVSWYQQALGQGPQFIFQYYREEENGRGNFPPRFSGLQFPNYSSELNVNALELDDSALYLCASSSRTGLNTGELFFGEGSRLTVL.

To note about this clone: The sample holds other DNA sequences that translate to the same CDR3. The rearrangement joins TRBV9 to TRBJ1-1; D is uncertain. Germline V gene sequence: CDR1 SGDLS, CDR2 YYNGEE. This CDR3 has 14 residues. The V end was cut by 0 bases, the J end by 0 bases, with 6 bases between. The CDR3 is CASSVGGMNTEAFF. The CDR3 nucleotides are TGTGCCAGCAGCGTAGGAGGGATGAACACTGAAGCTTTCTTT.

The rearrangement links TRBV10-3 to TRBJ2-5, with D possibly being TRBD1 (6 bases). Germline V gene lookup returns CDR1 ENHRY and CDR2 SYGVKD. V was clipped by 3 bases and J by 0 bases, with 14 bases between them. The CDR3 totals 16 residues. Here the CDR3 reads CAISEMDTGHQETQYF. CDR3 nucleotides: TGTGCCATCAGTGAAATGGATACAGGGCACCAAGAGACCCAGTACTTC.

The table lists this clone with a count of one. The V gene is TRBV9, the J gene TRBJ1-3; D is possibly TRBD1 (5 bases). This CDR3 has 16 amino acids. Germline loops: CDR1 SGDLS, CDR2 YYNGEE. Trimming took 0 bases from V and 2 from J, leaving 12 bases between them. CDR3 residues: CASSVDGARAGNTIYF. The CDR3 bases are TGTGCCAGCAGCGTAGACGGAGCCAGGGCTGGAAACACCATATATTTT.